This T cell receptor (beta chain) was sequenced for a study of blood T cell repertoires in COVID-19. This CDR3 is 15 amino acids long. The junction had 9 bases not matched to a gene; V was cut back by 4 bases and J by 8 bases. Germline V gives CDR1 MNHNY, CDR2 SVGAGI (reference sequence). Per the authors' pipeline: Using reference gene primer amplification, nucleated cell counts were estimated. Assay: immunoSEQ multiplex PCR; the TCRdb copy retains only in-frame clones and omits some. V and J calls and clone size follow that table, whereas D and trimming were derived from the DNA. The sample records approximately 280,000 clones, around 85% being singletons. During active infection, Seattle patients enrolled and were then monitored through disease.

The source of this sequence is a human donor with COVID-19, enrolled during active disease. The donor label of this sample is uncertain. The chain links TRBV6-6 to TRBJ1-2; TRBD1 agrees at 11 bases. What was sequenced was peripheral blood. The CDR3 region is CASSLRPGTGGGYTF. DNA of the CDR3: TGTGCCAGCAGTTTAAGACCCGGGACAGGGGGGGGCTACACCTTC.